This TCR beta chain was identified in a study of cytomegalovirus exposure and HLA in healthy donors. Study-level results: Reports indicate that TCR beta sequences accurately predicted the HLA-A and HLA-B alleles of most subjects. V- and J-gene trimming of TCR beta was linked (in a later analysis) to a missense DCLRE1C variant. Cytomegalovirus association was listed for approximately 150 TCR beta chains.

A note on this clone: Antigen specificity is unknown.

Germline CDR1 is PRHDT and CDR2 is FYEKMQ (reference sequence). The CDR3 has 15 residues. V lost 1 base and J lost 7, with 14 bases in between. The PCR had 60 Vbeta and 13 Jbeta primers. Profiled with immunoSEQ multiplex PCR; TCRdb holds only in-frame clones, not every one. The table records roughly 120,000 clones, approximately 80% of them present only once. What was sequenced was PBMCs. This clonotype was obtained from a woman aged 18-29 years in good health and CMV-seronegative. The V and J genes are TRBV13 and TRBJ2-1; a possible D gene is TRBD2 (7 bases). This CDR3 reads CASSLALGGGNEQFF. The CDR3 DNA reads TGTGCCAGCAGCTTAGCACTAGGGGGAGGGAATGAGCAGTTCTTC.